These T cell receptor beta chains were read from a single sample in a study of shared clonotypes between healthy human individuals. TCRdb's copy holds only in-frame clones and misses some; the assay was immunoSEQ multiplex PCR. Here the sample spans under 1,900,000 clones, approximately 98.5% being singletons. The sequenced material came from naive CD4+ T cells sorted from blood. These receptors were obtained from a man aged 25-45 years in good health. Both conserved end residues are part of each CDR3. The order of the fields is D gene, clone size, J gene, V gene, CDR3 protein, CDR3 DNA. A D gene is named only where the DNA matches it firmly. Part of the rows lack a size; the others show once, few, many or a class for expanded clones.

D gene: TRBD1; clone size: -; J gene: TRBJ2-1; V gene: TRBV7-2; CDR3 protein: CASSLGQEYNEQFF; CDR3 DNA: TGTGCCAGCAGCCTGGGACAGGAGTACAATGAGCAGTTCTTC
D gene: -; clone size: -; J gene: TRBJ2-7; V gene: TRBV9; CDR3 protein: CASSLGSEQYF; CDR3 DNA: TGTGCCAGCAGTTTGGGGTCCGAGCAGTACTTC
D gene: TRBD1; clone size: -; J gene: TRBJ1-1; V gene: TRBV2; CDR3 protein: CASSVQSGTGTEAFF; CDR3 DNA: TGTGCCAGCAGTGTTCAATCGGGGACAGGGACTGAAGCTTTCTTT
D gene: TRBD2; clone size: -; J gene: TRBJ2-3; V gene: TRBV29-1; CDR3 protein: CSVGTGGADTQYF; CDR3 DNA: TGCAGCGTGGGGACGGGAGGCGCAGATACGCAGTATTTT
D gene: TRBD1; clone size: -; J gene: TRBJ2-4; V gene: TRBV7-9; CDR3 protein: CASRGQETLQNF; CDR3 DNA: TGTGCCAGCAGGGGACAGGAAACGCTTCAAAACTTC
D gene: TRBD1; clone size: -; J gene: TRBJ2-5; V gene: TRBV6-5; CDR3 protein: CASSYSGQVQETQYF; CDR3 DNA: TGTGCCAGCAGTTACTCGGGACAGGTCCAAGAGACCCAGTACTTC
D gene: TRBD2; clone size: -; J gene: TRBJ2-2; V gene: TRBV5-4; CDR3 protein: CASSLSPGLANTGELFF; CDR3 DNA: TGTGCCAGCAGCTTGTCTCCGGGACTAGCGAACACCGGGGAGCTGTTTTTT
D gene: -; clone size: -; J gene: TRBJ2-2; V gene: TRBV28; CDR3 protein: CASSSLNRYTGELFF; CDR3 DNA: TGTGCCAGCAGTTCCCTTAACAGGTACACCGGGGAGCTGTTTTTT
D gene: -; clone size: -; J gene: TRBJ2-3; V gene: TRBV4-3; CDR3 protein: CASSASHDTQYF; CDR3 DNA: TGCGCCAGCAGCGCCTCACACGATACGCAGTATTTT
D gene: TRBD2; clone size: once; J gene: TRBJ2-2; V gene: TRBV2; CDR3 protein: CASKTSSGKNTGELFF; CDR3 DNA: TGTGCCAGCAAAACGAGTAGCGGGAAGAACACCGGGGAGCTGTTTTTT
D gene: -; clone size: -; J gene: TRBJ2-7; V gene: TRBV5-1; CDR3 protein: CASSLGSDSNAGLGSYEQYF; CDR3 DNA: TGCGCCAGCAGCTTGGGTAGCGACAGCAACGCGGGACTCGGCTCCTACGAGCAGTACTTC
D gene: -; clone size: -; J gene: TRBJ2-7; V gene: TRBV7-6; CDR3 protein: CASSLVGGGIRGPSYEQYF; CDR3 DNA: TGTGCCAGCAGCTTAGTTGGTGGGGGGATTAGGGGGCCCTCCTACGAGCAGTACTTC
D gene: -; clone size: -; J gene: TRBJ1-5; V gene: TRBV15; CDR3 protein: CATSGQNSNQPQHF; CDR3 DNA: TGTGCCACCAGCGGACAGAATAGCAATCAGCCCCAGCATTTT
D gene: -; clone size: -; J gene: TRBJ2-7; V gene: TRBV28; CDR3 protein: CASSLGGLQDQGYEQYF; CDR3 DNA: TGTGCCAGCAGTTTGGGGGGATTACAAGACCAGGGCTACGAGCAGTACTTC
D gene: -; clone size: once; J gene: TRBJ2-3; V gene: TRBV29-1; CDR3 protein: CSVDSSDTQYF; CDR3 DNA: TGCAGCGTTGATTCATCTGATACGCAGTATTTT
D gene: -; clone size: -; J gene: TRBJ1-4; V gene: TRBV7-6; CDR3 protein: CASSLVGAGATNEKLFF; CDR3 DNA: TGTGCCAGCAGCTTGGTGGGGGCCGGAGCAACTAATGAAAAACTGTTTTTT
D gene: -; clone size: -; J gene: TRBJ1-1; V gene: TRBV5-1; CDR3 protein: CASSLGIGVSDTEAFF; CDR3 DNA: TGCGCCAGCAGCTTGGGGATCGGGGTTTCTGACACTGAAGCTTTCTTT
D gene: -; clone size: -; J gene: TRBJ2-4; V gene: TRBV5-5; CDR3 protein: CASSLENQNIQYF; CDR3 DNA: TGTGCCAGCAGCTTGGAAAACCAAAACATTCAGTACTTC
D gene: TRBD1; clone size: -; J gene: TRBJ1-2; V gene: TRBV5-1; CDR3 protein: CASSLSRDRLTF; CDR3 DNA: TGCGCCAGCAGCTTGTCAAGGGACAGGCTTACATTC
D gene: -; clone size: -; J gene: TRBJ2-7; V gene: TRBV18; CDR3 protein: CASSPLSGHRTYEQYF; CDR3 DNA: TGTGCCAGCTCACCACTGTCGGGACACCGCACCTACGAGCAGTACTTC